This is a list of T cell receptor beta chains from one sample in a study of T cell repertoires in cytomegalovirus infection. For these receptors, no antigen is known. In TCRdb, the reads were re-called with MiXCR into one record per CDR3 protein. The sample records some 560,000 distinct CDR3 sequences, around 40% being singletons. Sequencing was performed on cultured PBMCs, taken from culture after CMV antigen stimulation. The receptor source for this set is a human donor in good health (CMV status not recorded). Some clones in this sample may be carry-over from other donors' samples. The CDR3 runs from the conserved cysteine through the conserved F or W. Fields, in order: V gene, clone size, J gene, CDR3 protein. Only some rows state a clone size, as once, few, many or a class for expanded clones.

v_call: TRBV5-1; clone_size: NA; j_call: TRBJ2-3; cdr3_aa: CASSFTGRVDTQYF
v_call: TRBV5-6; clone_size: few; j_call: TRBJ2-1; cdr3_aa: CASSLIPSGSDEQFF
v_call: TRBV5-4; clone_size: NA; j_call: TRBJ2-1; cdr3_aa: CASSLGGTSGSSYNEQFF
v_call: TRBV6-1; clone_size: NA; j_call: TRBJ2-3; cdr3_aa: CASSEGTLSTDTQYF
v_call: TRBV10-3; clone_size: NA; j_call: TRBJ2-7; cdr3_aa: CATFGTDSYEQYF
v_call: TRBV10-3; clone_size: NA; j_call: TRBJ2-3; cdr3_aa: CAISGGPLAGLLTDTQYF
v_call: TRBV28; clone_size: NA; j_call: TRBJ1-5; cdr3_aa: CASSLEQGGEDSNQPQHF
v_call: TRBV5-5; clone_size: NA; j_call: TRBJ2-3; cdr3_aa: CASSLEGTGPPDTQYF
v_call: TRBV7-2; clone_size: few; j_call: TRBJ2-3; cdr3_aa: CASSRLGHGDTQYF
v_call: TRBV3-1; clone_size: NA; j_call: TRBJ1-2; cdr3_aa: CASSPRDTSFYGYTF